These T cell receptor beta chains were read from a single sample in a study of blood T cells in healthy people across ages. Each CDR3 protein is one row after TCRdb ran MiXCR on the 5' RACE reads. The sample contains 650,000 to 1,000,000 distinct CDR3 sequences, about 46% of which appear only once. The sample was blood. The origin of the receptors is an older man in good health. CDR3s include the opening cysteine and the closing phenylalanine or tryptophan. The D gene is left open where the match is weak. Where a row states a size, it is once, few, many or the class of an expanded clone; other rows omit it.

abundance	v_gene	d_gene	j_gene	CDR3nt	CDR3aa
once	TRBV3-1	TRBD2	TRBJ2-7	TGTGCCAGCAGCCCCTGGGGAGGGATCTACGAGCAGTACTTC	CASSPWGGIYEQYF
few	TRBV3-1	TRBD2	TRBJ2-7	TGTGCCAGCAGCCAAACTAGCGACGAGCAGTACTTC	CASSQTSDEQYF
.	TRBV20-1	.	TRBJ1-5	TGCAGTGCTAGCCAGGGACGCGGCCCCCATCAGCCCCAGCATTTT	CSASQGRGPHQPQHF
.	TRBV6-1	.	TRBJ2-7	TGTGCCAGCAGTGAAATGAGTTACTCGTACGAGCAGTACTTC	CASSEMSYSYEQYF
once	TRBV4-2	.	TRBJ2-1	TGTGCCAGCAGCCACGAAAGCTGGGCTGAGCAGTTCTTC	CASSHESWAEQFF
.	TRBV10-3	.	TRBJ2-1	TGTGCCAGCGGTCCTGGGGGCAATGAGCAGTTCTTC	CASGPGGNEQFF
many	TRBV6-5	TRBD2	TRBJ2-1	TGTGCCAGCAGTTACCGGGGGGGAGTGCAGTTCTTC	CASSYRGGVQFF
.	TRBV2	.	TRBJ1-5	TGTGCCAGCAGTGGTAGAAGGGGCAATCAGCCCCAGCATTTT	CASSGRRGNQPQHF
.	TRBV12-3/TRBV12-4	.	TRBJ1-3	TGTGCCAGCAGTTTAGACGGGGACCGGGGAAACACCATATATTTT	CASSLDGDRGNTIYF
.	TRBV6-1	.	TRBJ2-1	TGTGCCAGCAGTGAAGCCGACATGCTTTCCTACAATGAGCAGTTCTTC	CASSEADMLSYNEQFF
.	TRBV7-2	TRBD2	TRBJ2-3	TGTGCCAGCAGCTATACTAGCGGGAGGGACGCAGATACGCAGTATTTT	CASSYTSGRDADTQYF
once	TRBV7-8	.	TRBJ2-6	TGTGCCAGCAGCACCCGAAGGGTGAATACTGGGGCCAACGTCCTGACTTTC	CASSTRRVNTGANVLTF
.	TRBV28	.	TRBJ2-5	TGTGCCAGCAGTTTACAGGGGTGCCAGACCCAGTACTTC	CASSLQGCQTQYF
.	TRBV5-4	TRBD1	TRBJ2-4	TGTGCCAGCAGCTTAACAGGGGAAAACATTCAGTACTTC	CASSLTGENIQYF
.	TRBV6-2/TRBV6-3	.	TRBJ2-3	TGTGCCAGCAGAAAGACGGGAGTAGAAGATACGCAGTATTTT	CASRKTGVEDTQYF
few	TRBV6-2/TRBV6-3	.	TRBJ2-6	TGTGCCAGCGGAATTGGGGGCTCTGGGGCCAACGTCCTGACTTTC	CASGIGGSGANVLTF
many	TRBV12-3/TRBV12-4	.	TRBJ2-7	TGTGCCAGCAGCCGCCCGGTAGGCGGCGACGAGCAGTACTTC	CASSRPVGGDEQYF
once	TRBV20-1	TRBD2	TRBJ2-5	TGCAGTGCCAGGACTAGCGGGAGACAGGAGACCCAGTACTTC	CSARTSGRQETQYF
few	TRBV12-3/TRBV12-4	.	TRBJ1-2	TGTGCCAGCGGCCAGCGCTATGGCTACACCTTC	CASGQRYGYTF
.	TRBV3-1	TRBD2	TRBJ2-7	TGTGCCAGCAGCCGCAGGCTAGCGGGAGGGCCGGGAGTAAATGAGCAGTACTTC	CASSRRLAGGPGVNEQYF
.	TRBV2	.	TRBJ2-3	TGTGCCAGCAGTGAAAAGGGCGGGCAGCAGTATTTT	CASSEKGGQQYF
few	TRBV20-1	.	TRBJ2-1	TGCAGTGCTAGAGATGGTAGCGGATACAATGAGCAGTTCTTC	CSARDGSGYNEQFF
.	TRBV7-2	.	TRBJ2-5	TGTGCCAGCAGCTTAGTCGCCAGGGCGGGAGAGACCCAGTACTTC	CASSLVARAGETQYF
many	TRBV9	.	TRBJ2-1	TGTGCCAGCAGCGCCGCTCAACTCCCTATCGGATCCAATGAGCAGTTCTTC	CASSAAQLPIGSNEQFF
.	TRBV12-3/TRBV12-4	.	TRBJ2-5	TGTGCCAGCAGTTTCAGGCAGGGGGGTAGCGCACAAGAGACCCAGTACTTC	CASSFRQGGSAQETQYF
few	TRBV29-1	TRBD2	TRBJ2-3	TGCAGCGTTGAAGGGCCGGGAGGGCTAACAGATACGCAGTATTTT	CSVEGPGGLTDTQYF
few	TRBV5-6	.	TRBJ1-2	TGTGCCAGCAGCTTGACGGGAGTCTATGGCTACACCTTC	CASSLTGVYGYTF
few	TRBV29-1	TRBD2	TRBJ2-7	TGCAGCGGGGCTAGCGGTCAAGACTCCTACGAGCAGTACTTC	CSGASGQDSYEQYF
.	TRBV3-1	.	TRBJ2-3	TGTGCCAGCAGCCGTCTTCCTAGGGGTCTAGATACGCAGTATTTT	CASSRLPRGLDTQYF
.	TRBV7-3	.	TRBJ2-7	TGTGCCAGCAGCCCTCAGACGAACCTCGGTGAGCAGTACTTC	CASSPQTNLGEQYF
few	TRBV7-9	TRBD1	TRBJ2-7	TGTGCCAGCACTTACACAGGGGGCAGGTACGAGCAGTACTTC	CASTYTGGRYEQYF
.	TRBV21-1	.	TRBJ2-7	TGTGCCAGCCAGACAGGCCCTCCAGTCTACGAGCAGTACTTC	CASQTGPPVYEQYF
few	TRBV20-1	.	TRBJ1-6	TGCAGTGCTGGAGGGCTTCGCGGGGATTCACCCCTCCACTTT	CSAGGLRGDSPLHF
.	TRBV6-4	TRBD1	TRBJ2-1	TGTGCCAGCAGTGACAACAGGGGTAATGAGCAGTTCTTC	CASSDNRGNEQFF
few	TRBV15	.	TRBJ2-2	TGTGCCACCGGGCAGGGGAGTACCGGGGAGCTGTTTTTT	CATGQGSTGELFF
.	TRBV6-1	.	TRBJ2-7	TGTGCCTCACTCCGAGGGGGAGGCACCTACGAGCAGTACTTC	CASLRGGGTYEQYF
.	TRBV2	.	TRBJ2-2	TGTGCCAGCAGTGAAAGGAACACCGGGGAGCTGTTTTTT	CASSERNTGELFF
few	TRBV7-2	TRBD2	TRBJ2-5	TGTGCCAGCAGCTGGGCTAGCGGATCCTACAATGAGCAGTACTTC	CASSWASGSYNEQYF
.	TRBV7-9	.	TRBJ2-1	TGTGCCAGCAGCTCAATACAGATCAAGGGGCAGACCCAGTTCTTC	CASSSIQIKGQTQFF
.	TRBV10-3	.	TRBJ2-7	TGTGCCATCAGTGAGAAGACGACAGGTGAGCAGTACTTC	CAISEKTTGEQYF
.	TRBV5-1	TRBD1	TRBJ2-5	TGCGCCAGCAGCTTAAGTCGACAGGGAGAGACCCAGTACTTC	CASSLSRQGETQYF
.	TRBV14	.	TRBJ1-6	TGTGCCAGCGGACAGCAAAATTCACCCCTCCACTTT	CASGQQNSPLHF
.	TRBV5-1	TRBD2	TRBJ2-3	TGCGCCAGCAGCCGCAAGCGGGAGCCAGATACGCAGTATTTT	CASSRKREPDTQYF
.	TRBV9	TRBD1	TRBJ2-1	TGTGCCAGCAGCGTAGGGGGACAGGGGCTATACAATGAGCAGTTCTTC	CASSVGGQGLYNEQFF
.	TRBV20-1	.	TRBJ2-1	TGCAGTGCAATCAATGGAAGGTACAATGAGCAGTTCTTC	CSAINGRYNEQFF
many	TRBV10-3	TRBD1	TRBJ1-5	TGTGCCATCAGGGAGACAGGGAACAGTCAGCCCCAGCATTTT	CAIRETGNSQPQHF
.	TRBV5-5	TRBD2	TRBJ2-7	TGTGCCAGCAGCCGGGAGGCTAGCGGGATAGTCAATGAGCAGTACTTC	CASSREASGIVNEQYF
.	TRBV11-3	TRBD1	TRBJ2-2	TGTGCCAGCAGCATACAGGGGGCTGGGAACACCGGGGAGCTGTTTTTT	CASSIQGAGNTGELFF